This record concerns one TCR beta chain sequence. These data originate in a study of T cell responses to AZD1222 COVID-19 vaccine. CDR3 size: 13 residues. V lost 4 bases and J 3 bases, leaving 9 bases between the germline ends. Per the germline V gene, CDR1 is MNHEY and CDR2 is SVGAGI. Libraries were prepared by immunoSEQ multiplex PCR; TCRdb keeps only in-frame clonotypes and omits some of them. The sample lists 100,000 to 130,000 clones; 89% were seen once. The chain joins TRBV6-5 to TRBJ1-2; D uncertain. The sequencing here drew on peripheral blood, taken on day 0 of MenACWY control vaccination. The TCR was taken from an adult in good health. The DNA of the CDR3 is TGTGCCAGCAGTTTGGGTCAGGACTATGGCTACACCTTC. Residues: CASSLGQDYGYTF.